This TCR beta chain was recorded in a study of tumor and adjacent non-tumor tissue in lung cancer. Turning to the study itself: Samples averaged around 3.9 million productive TCRbeta reads each.

TCRbeta libraries were built with three rounds of nested PCR, modified from ARM-PCR. MiXCR was run by TCRdb on the multiplex PCR reads, yielding one entry per CDR3 protein. The sample lists around 74,000 distinct CDR3 sequences; roughly 75% were seen once. No cell sorting was done before RNA was extracted from the tissue. Chemotherapy-naive patients with new lung cancer underwent thoracic surgery in China, August–November 2014. V shed 7 bases and J 7 bases; nucleotides not matched to a gene: 10. There are 14 residues in the CDR3. Germline V CDR1 and CDR2: MDHEN, SYDVKM. Notes on the study in general: Top 100 clones took a larger repertoire share in normal lung. Tumor TCR diversity, when higher, was linked to shorter survival.

This clonotype was seen only once. What it recognizes is unknown. The chain employs TRBV28 and TRBJ2-1, with 7 bases matching TRBD1. This receptor was obtained from a woman aged 70 to 79 with non-small cell lung cancer. Sample: lung tumor tissue. For the CDR3, the DNA is TGTGCCAGCAATTACGGGACAGAACTGAATGAGCAGTTCTTC. As protein: CASNYGTELNEQFF.